What follows is one TCR beta chain and its context. Method: immunoSEQ multiplex PCR; TCRdb's copy keeps in-frame clones and lacks some. The sample carries 25,000 or so clones, roughly 66% recorded once. This sample is part of a study of OX40 agonist ivuxolimab in advanced cancers. Study-level background: Mean age about 60 years, range about 23 to 80; 82.7% male. Checkpoint inhibitors had been given previously to about 38% of patients.

Germline V gives CDR1 PRHDT, CDR2 FYEKMQ (reference sequence). This CDR3 is built from 12 residues. V was clipped by 5 bases and J by 0 bases, with 3 bases between them. The sequenced sample was CD4+ or CD8+ T cells sorted from blood, obtained in a trial of the OX40 agonist ivuxolimab. The chain links TRBV13 to TRBJ2-3; D is undetermined. The TCR originated in an adult with an advanced solid tumor such as melanoma, head and neck, liver or kidney cancer. The CDR3 here is CASSTSTDTQYF. The CDR3 bases are TGTGCCAGCAGCACAAGCACAGATACGCAGTATTTT.